This T cell receptor beta chain was captured by sequencing in a study of identifying expanded T cells in peripheral blood. Study-level results: Variance in clone template counts between approximately two-week samples significantly increased with total template count across all healthy donors. Differentially abundant clones: 0.95 to 1.5 between replicates, 16.4 at roughly 15 days, less than 25 at four.

Healthy donors had no documented immune events, such as infections, while sampled. Sequencing was performed with immunoSEQ multiplex PCR; in TCRdb, only in-frame clones are kept and a portion is missing. The sample carries about 110,000 clones, about 88% recorded once. V dropped 3 bases and J dropped 3 bases, with 17 bases sitting between them. The germline CDR1 and CDR2 sequences are LNHDA and SQIVND (reference sequence). The CDR3 length is 17 residues. Details on this clone: Its antigen remains unidentified.

V and J are TRBV19 and TRBJ2-2; weak D call: TRBD2 (6 bases). The TCR sequence derives from a person between 18 and 75 years old in good health. Source material: blood. The CDR3 reads CASSIDPPGVHTGELFF. The CDR3, as DNA: TGTGCCAGTAGTATCGACCCCCCGGGGGTCCACACCGGGGAGCTGTTTTTT.